The T cell receptor (beta chain) under discussion was sequenced for a study of human T cells and chemical hapten exposure. One entry per CDR3 protein, called by TCRdb with MiXCR from the RACE reads. The data show roughly 94,000 distinct CDR3 sequences, 7% to 10% seen once. Regarding time point: patch test 2, 6 weeks after DPC sensitization. Regarding treatment: therapeutic diphenylcyclopropenone sensitization with weekly scalp DPC. In germline, CDR1 is GTSNPN, CDR2 SVGIG (reference sequence). Deletions cut 1 base from V and 2 bases from J, with 18 bases between. The CDR3 is 16 residues long. The sequence was obtained from a woman aged 35 to 49 with alopecia areata. Some clones in this sample may be carry-over from other donors' samples. The rearrangement links TRBV30 to TRBJ2-7; D unclear. Sample: whole blood, taken in connection with sensitization to the hapten diphenylcyclopropenone (DPC). The CDR3 region has the DNA TGTGCCTGGAGTGGTCCAGGCCAAACCCCCCCCTACGAGCAGTACTTC. Protein: CAWSGPGQTPPYEQYF.